This TCR beta chain originates from a study of cytomegalovirus exposure and HLA in healthy donors. PCR used 60 Vbeta primers and 13 Jbeta primers. TCRdb's copy holds only in-frame clones and misses some; the assay was immunoSEQ multiplex PCR. The data show 160,000 or so clones, 70% to 80% seen once. Concerning this clone itself: Its specificity is not known.

Study outcomes and limitations: As a later analysis showed, a missense DCLRE1C variant was linked to trimming of TCR beta V- and J-genes.

Germline values: CDR1 LNHNV, CDR2 YYDKDF (reference sequence). The CDR3 has 17 amino acids. V lost 0 bases, J lost 0 bases, and 12 bases lay in between. The chain is built from TRBV15 and TRBJ1-3, with a weak D call TRBD1 (5 bases). Sequenced input: PBMCs. The receptor was isolated from a man between 18 and 35 years old in good health and CMV-seropositive. The CDR3 sequence: CATSRDVAGPSGNTIYF. The CDR3 bases are TGTGCCACCAGCAGAGATGTGGCAGGGCCCTCTGGAAACACCATATATTTT.